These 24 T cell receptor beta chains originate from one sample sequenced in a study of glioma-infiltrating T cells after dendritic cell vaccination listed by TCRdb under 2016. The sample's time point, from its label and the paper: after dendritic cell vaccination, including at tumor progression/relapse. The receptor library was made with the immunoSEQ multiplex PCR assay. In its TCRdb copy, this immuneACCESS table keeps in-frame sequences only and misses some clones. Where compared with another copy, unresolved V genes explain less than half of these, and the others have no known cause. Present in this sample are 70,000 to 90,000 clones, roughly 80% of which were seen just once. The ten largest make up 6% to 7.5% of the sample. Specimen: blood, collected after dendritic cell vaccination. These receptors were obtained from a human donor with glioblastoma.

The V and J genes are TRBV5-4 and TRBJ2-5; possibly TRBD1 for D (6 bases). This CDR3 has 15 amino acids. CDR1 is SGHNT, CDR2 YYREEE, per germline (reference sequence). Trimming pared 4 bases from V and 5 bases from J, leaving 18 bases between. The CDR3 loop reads CASSPSQGRAETQYF. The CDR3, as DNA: TGTGCCAGCAGCCCATCACAGGGAAGGGCGGAGACCCAGTACTTC.

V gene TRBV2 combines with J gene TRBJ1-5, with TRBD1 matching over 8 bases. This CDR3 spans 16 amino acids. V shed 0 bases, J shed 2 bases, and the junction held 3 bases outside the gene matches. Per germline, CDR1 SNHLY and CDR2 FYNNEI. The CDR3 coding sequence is TGTGCCAGCAGTGAAGCCCTGGGACAGGGCAATCAGCCCCAGCATTTT. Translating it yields CASSEALGQGNQPQHF. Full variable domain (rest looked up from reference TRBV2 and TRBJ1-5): EPEVTQTPSHQVTQMGQEVILRCVPISNHLYFYWYRQILGQKVEFLVSFYNNEISEKSEIFDDQFSVERPDGSNFTLKIRSTKLEDSAMYFCASSEALGQGNQPQHFGDGTRLSIL.

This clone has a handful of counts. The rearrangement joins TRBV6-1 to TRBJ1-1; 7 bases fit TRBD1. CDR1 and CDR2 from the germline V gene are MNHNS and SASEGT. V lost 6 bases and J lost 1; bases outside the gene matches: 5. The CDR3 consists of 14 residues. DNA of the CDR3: TGTGCCAGCAGGACCGGGACAGAGAACACTGAAGCTTTCTTT. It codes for CASRTGTENTEAFF.

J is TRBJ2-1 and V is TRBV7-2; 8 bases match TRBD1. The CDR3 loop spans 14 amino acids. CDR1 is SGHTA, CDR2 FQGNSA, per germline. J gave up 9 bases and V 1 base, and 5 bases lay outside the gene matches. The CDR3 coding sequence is TGTGCCAGCAGCTTAGGACAGGGGTTTACTGAGCAGTTCTTC. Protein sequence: CASSLGQGFTEQFF.

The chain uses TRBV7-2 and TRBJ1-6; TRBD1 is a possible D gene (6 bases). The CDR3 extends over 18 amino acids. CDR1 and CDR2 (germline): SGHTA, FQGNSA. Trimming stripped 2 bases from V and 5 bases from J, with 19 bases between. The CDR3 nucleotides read TGTGCCAGCAGCTTATGGGACATCCCGAGGGGAAATAATTCACCCCTCCACTTT. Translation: CASSLWDIPRGNNSPLHF.

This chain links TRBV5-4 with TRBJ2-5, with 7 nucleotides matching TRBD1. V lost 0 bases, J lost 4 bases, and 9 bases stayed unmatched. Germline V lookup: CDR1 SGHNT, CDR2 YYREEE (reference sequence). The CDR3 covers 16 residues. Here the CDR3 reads CASSLGGQTAGETQYF. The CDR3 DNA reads TGTGCCAGCAGCTTGGGGGGACAGACGGCCGGAGAGACCCAGTACTTC.

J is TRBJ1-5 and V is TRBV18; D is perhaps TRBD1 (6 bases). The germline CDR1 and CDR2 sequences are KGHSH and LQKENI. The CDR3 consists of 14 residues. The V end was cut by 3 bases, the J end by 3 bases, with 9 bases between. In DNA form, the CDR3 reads TGTGCCAGCTCACCGACAGGATTCAATCAGCCCCAGCATTTT. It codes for CASSPTGFNQPQHF.

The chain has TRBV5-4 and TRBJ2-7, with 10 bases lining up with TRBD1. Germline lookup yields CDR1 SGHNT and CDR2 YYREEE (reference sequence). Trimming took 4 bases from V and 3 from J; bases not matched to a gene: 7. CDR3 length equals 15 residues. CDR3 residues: CASSGGTGAVYEQYF. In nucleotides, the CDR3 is TGTGCCAGCAGCGGCGGGACAGGGGCCGTCTACGAGCAGTACTTC.

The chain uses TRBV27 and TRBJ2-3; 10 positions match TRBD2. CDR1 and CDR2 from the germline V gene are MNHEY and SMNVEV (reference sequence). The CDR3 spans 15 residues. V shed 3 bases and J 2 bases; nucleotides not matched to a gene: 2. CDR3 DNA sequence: TGTGCCAGCAGTTTTAGCGGGGGGCTCACAGATACGCAGTATTTT. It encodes CASSFSGGLTDTQYF.

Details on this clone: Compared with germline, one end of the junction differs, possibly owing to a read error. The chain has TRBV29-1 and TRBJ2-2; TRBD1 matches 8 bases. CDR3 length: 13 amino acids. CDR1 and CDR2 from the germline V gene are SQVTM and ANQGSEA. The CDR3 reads CSVRTGNPGELFF. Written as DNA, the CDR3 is TGCAGCGTTCGGACAGGGAACCCCGGGGAGCTGTTTTTT.

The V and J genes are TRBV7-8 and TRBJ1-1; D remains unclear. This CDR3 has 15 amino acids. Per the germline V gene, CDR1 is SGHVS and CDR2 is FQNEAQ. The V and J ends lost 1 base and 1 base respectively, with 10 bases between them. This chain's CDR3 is CASSLDAGGNTEAFF. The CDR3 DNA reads TGTGCCAGCAGCTTAGATGCAGGAGGGAACACTGAAGCTTTCTTT.

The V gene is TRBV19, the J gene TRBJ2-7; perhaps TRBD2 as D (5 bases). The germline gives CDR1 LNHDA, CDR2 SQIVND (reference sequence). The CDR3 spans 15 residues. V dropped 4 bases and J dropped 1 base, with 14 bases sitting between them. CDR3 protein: CASSSGGSNSYEQYF. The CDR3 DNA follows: TGTGCCAGTAGTAGCGGAGGAAGCAATTCCTACGAGCAGTACTTC.

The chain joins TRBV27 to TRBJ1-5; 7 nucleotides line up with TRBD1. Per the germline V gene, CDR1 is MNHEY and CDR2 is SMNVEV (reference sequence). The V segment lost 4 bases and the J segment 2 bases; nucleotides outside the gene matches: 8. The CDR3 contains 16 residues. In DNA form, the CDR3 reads TGTGCCAGCAGTTCAACACAGGGGTCGGGCAATCAGCCCCAGCATTTT. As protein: CASSSTQGSGNQPQHF.

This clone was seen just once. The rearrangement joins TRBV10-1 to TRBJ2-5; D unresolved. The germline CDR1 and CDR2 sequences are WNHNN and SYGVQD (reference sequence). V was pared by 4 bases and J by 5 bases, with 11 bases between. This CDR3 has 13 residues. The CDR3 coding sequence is TGCGCCAGCAGTGGACCTTTGCGGGAGACCCAGTACTTC. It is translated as CASSGPLRETQYF.

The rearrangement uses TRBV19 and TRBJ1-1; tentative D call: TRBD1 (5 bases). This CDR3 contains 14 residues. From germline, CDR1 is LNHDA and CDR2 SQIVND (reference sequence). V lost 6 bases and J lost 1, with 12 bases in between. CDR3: CASRQGEENTEAFF. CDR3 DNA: TGTGCCAGTAGGCAGGGTGAAGAGAACACTGAAGCTTTCTTT.

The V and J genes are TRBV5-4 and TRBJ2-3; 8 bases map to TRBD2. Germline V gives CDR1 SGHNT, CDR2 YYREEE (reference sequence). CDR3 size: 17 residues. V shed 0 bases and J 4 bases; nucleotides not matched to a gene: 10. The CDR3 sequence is CASSLAQTSEGSDTQYF. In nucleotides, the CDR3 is TGTGCCAGCAGCTTGGCCCAGACTAGCGAGGGCTCAGATACGCAGTATTTT.

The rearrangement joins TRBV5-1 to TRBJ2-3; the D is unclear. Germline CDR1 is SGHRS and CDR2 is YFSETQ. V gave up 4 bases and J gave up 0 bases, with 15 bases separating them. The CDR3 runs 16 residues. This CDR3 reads CASSAGSDLSTDTQYF. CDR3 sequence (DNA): TGCGCCAGCAGCGCAGGTTCCGACCTTAGCACAGATACGCAGTATTTT.

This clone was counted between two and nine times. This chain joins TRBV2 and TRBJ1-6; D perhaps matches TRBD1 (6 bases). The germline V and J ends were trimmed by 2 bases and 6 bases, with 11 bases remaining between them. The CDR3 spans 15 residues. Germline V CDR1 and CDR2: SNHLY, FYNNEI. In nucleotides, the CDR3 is TGTGCCAGCAGTGAAAGGGGGACGGGTAATTCACCCCTCCACTTT. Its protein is CASSERGTGNSPLHF.

The CDR3 reads CASRPTGAGYNEQFF. CDR3 in DNA: TGTGCCAGCAGACCCACAGGGGCCGGATACAATGAGCAGTTCTTC. The rearrangement joins TRBV6-5 to TRBJ2-1; 7 nucleotides align to TRBD1. Trimming at V came to 6 bases and at J to 4 bases, leaving 9 bases not matched to a gene. This CDR3 has 15 residues. Germline CDR1 is MNHEY and CDR2 is SVGAGI.

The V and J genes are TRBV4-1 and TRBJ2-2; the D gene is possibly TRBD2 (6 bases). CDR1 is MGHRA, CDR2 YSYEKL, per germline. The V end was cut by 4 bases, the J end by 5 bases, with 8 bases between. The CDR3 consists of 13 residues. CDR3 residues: CASSLRGTGELFF. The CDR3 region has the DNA TGCGCCAGCAGCCTCCGGGGGACCGGGGAGCTGTTTTTT.

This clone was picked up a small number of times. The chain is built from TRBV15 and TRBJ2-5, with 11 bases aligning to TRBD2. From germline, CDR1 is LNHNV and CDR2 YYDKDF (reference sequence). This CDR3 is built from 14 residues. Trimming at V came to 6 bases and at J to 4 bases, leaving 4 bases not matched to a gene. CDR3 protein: CATSPGLAGETQYF. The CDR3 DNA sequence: TGTGCCACCAGTCCCGGACTAGCGGGAGAGACCCAGTACTTC.

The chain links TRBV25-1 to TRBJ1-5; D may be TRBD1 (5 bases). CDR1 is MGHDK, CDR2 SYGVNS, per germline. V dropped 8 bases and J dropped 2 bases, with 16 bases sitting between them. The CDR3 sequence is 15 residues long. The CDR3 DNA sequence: TGTGCCAGCTCAACCTCCGGAGGGGGCAATCAGCCCCAGCATTTT. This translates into CASSTSGGGNQPQHF.

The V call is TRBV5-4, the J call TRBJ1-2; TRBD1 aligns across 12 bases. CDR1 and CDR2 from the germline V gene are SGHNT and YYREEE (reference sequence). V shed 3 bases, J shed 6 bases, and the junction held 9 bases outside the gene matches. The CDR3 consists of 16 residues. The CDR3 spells CASSWDRGRGGNGYTF. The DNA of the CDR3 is TGTGCCAGCAGCTGGGACAGGGGGCGCGGCGGGAATGGCTACACCTTC.

In nucleotides, the CDR3 is TGTGCCAGCAGCGGAGGCCGGCGGACAGGGTCGAACGGGGAGCTGTTTTTT. This encodes CASSGGRRTGSNGELFF. V gene TRBV5-4 combines with J gene TRBJ2-2, with 8 nucleotides matching TRBD1. The V and J ends lost 4 bases and 7 bases, in that order; junction bases with no gene match: 15. The length of the CDR3 is 17 residues. Germline-derived CDR1 and CDR2 are SGHNT and YYREEE (reference sequence).